One sample yielded the 20 T cell receptor beta chains listed below, sequenced in a study of blood T cell repertoires in COVID-19 (dated by TCRdb to 2018 to 2021). The library was built by means of the immunoSEQ multiplex PCR assay. TCRdb's version of the immuneACCESS table is confined to in-frame rearrangements and falls short of the full clone set. An unresolved V gene accounts for under half of the shortfall where checked; the remainder is of unknown origin. This sample is represented by about 340,000 clones; around 87% of them were singletons. The ten largest clones add up to nearly 6.5% of the sample. The sequenced material came from peripheral blood. The receptor set was obtained from a woman between 50 and 59 years old with COVID-19, enrolled during active disease.

The chain carries TRBV24-1 and TRBJ2-3, with D maybe TRBD1 (5 bases). V lost 1 base and J 13 bases, leaving 8 bases between the germline ends. Germline V gene lookup returns CDR1 KGHDR and CDR2 SFDVKD. The CDR3 covers 11 residues. The CDR3 loop is CATSDFQGKYF. In nucleotides, the CDR3 is TGTGCCACCAGTGATTTTCAGGGAAAGTATTTT.

This rearrangement joins TRBV18 to TRBJ2-7; TRBD1 might be the D (5 bases). Germline assignment: CDR1 KGHSH and CDR2 LQKENI. The CDR3 length is 13 residues. Trimming took 3 bases from V and 4 from J, leaving 10 bases between them. The CDR3 protein is CASSPDTLYEQYF. In DNA form, the CDR3 reads TGTGCCAGCTCACCGGACACTCTATACGAGCAGTACTTC.

This clone showed up just once. This same CDR3 is encoded by further DNA sequences in the sample. The chain has TRBV9 and TRBJ2-7, with D maybe TRBD1 (6 bases). Germline loops: CDR1 SGDLS, CDR2 YYNGEE. The length of the CDR3 is 12 residues. Trimming stripped 4 bases from V and 5 bases from J, with 10 bases between. The CDR3 spells CASSPQGHEQYF. The CDR3 nucleotides are TGTGCCAGCAGCCCACAGGGCCACGAGCAGTACTTC.

The chain uses TRBV11-3 and TRBJ2-7, with 11 bases lining up with TRBD1. Looked up from germline, CDR1 is SGHNT and CDR2 is YENEEA. The CDR3 has 12 residues. J gave up 7 bases and V 8 bases, and 4 bases lay outside the gene matches. The CDR3 DNA reads as TGTGCCAGCGCCGGGACAGGGGGTGAGCAGTACTTC. The encoded protein is CASAGTGGEQYF.

The chain couples TRBV7-9 to TRBJ1-2; D is ambiguous. The germline V gene has CDR1 SEHNR and CDR2 FQNEAQ (reference sequence). The CDR3 runs to 14 residues. The germline V and J ends were trimmed by 2 bases and 5 bases, with 12 bases remaining between them. This CDR3 reads CASSLHGAPYGYTF. CDR3 nucleotides: TGTGCCAGCAGCTTACACGGAGCCCCGTATGGCTACACCTTC.

The chain has TRBV5-1 and TRBJ1-1; 10 nucleotides agree with TRBD1. The trim removed 0 bases at V and 5 bases at J, leaving 4 bases unmatched. This CDR3 is 15 amino acids long. Germline CDR1 is SGHRS and CDR2 is YFSETQ. The CDR3 protein is CASSLDGTGVTEAFF. For the CDR3, the DNA is TGCGCCAGCAGCTTGGATGGGACAGGGGTTACTGAAGCTTTCTTT.

The V gene is TRBV5-6, the J gene TRBJ2-7, with D possibly matching TRBD2 (6 bases). Germline-derived CDR1 and CDR2 are SGHDT and YYEEEE. The V and J ends lost 2 bases and 4 bases respectively, with 13 bases between them. This CDR3 has 14 amino acids. CDR3 sequence (DNA): TGTGCCAGCAGCTTCGGAGGGAGCCCGTACGAGCAGTACTTC. Amino acids: CASSFGGSPYEQYF.

The chain uses TRBV9 and TRBJ2-1; D remains ambiguous. The CDR3 is made up of 13 amino acids. Trimming cost V 4 bases and J 3 bases, with 8 bases left between them. CDR1 is SGDLS, CDR2 YYNGEE, per germline. CDR3 amino acids: CASSKNSYNEQFF. CDR3 in DNA: TGTGCCAGCAGCAAAAACAGCTACAATGAGCAGTTCTTC.

This chain uses TRBV6-5 with TRBJ2-6; D is possibly TRBD1 (5 bases). This CDR3 spans 16 amino acids. Trimming shortened V by 2 bases and J by 1 base, and 9 bases separated the two germline ends. From germline, CDR1 is MNHEY and CDR2 SVGAGI. The CDR3, as DNA: TGTGCCAGCAGTTACGCGGCAGGGTCTGGGGCCAACGTCCTGACTTTC. Protein sequence: CASSYAAGSGANVLTF.

J is TRBJ2-2 and V is TRBV11-1; 11 bases are a match to TRBD1. The trim removed 5 bases at V and 7 bases at J, leaving 6 bases unmatched. Germline V gene sequence: CDR1 SGHAT, CDR2 FQDESV (reference sequence). The CDR3 is 15 amino acids. CDR3: CASSPGQGAIGELFF. In nucleotides, the CDR3 is TGTGCCAGCAGCCCTGGACAGGGGGCGATCGGGGAGCTGTTTTTT.

The J gene is TRBJ2-2, the V gene TRBV7-8, with a possible D match to TRBD2 (6 bases). The CDR3 sequence is 17 residues long. The germline V and J ends were trimmed by 2 bases and 2 bases, with 15 bases remaining between them. Germline V CDR1 and CDR2: SGHVS, FQNEAQ. CDR3 amino acids: CASSLRLVGLNTGELFF. The DNA of the CDR3 is TGTGCCAGCAGCTTAAGGTTGGTGGGACTCAACACCGGGGAGCTGTTTTTT.

The rearrangement links TRBV13 to TRBJ2-2, with D tentatively TRBD1 (6 bases). The CDR3 spans 20 residues. The V end was cut by 5 bases, the J end by 0 bases, with 25 bases between. Germline values: CDR1 PRHDT, CDR2 FYEKMQ (reference sequence). CDR3 DNA: TGTGCCAGCAGCCTCAGATGGGGGCTGGGACGCATAACGAACACCGGGGAGCTGTTTTTT. It translates to CASSLRWGLGRITNTGELFF.

V gene TRBV4-2 combines with J gene TRBJ2-7; TRBD1 agrees at 10 bases. In germline, CDR1 is LGHNA, CDR2 YNFKEQ. The CDR3 has 16 amino acids. Germline trimming cut 0 bases from V and 1 base from J; bases unmatched to any gene: 3. The CDR3 protein is CASSQDGTGVSYEQYF. The CDR3 coding sequence is TGTGCCAGCAGCCAAGATGGGACAGGGGTATCCTACGAGCAGTACTTC.

This clone was picked up one time. The chain combines TRBV6-5 with TRBJ2-1; a weak D match, TRBD1 (6 bases). The CDR3 length is 12 residues. V gave up 0 bases and J gave up 11 bases, with 8 bases separating them. Germline assignment: CDR1 MNHEY and CDR2 SVGAGI. The CDR3: CASSYSTGQQFF. The CDR3 nucleotides read TGTGCCAGCAGTTACTCGACAGGTCAGCAGTTCTTC.

V and J are TRBV3-1 (or the pseudogene TRBV3-2) and TRBJ2-5; 9 positions match TRBD2. The CDR3 is made up of 16 amino acids. V trimming: 0 bases; J trimming: 5 bases; junction bases outside the gene matches: 7. Germline V CDR1 and CDR2: LGHDT, YNNKEL (reference sequence). This CDR3 is CASSQDGTSRWETQYF. The CDR3 DNA follows: TGTGCCAGCAGCCAAGACGGGACTAGCCGTTGGGAGACCCAGTACTTC.

The CDR3 loop is CASSPQGAGVYNEQFF. DNA for the CDR3: TGTGCCAGCAGCCCACAGGGGGCGGGGGTTTACAATGAGCAGTTCTTC. The chain is built from TRBV5-4 and TRBJ2-1; 9 nucleotides line up with TRBD1. In germline, CDR1 is SGHNT, CDR2 YYREEE (reference sequence). CDR3 length equals 16 residues. The V and J ends lost 4 bases and 4 bases, in that order; junction bases with no gene match: 9. The complete variable domain, with remaining parts taken from reference TRBV5-4 and TRBJ2-1, reads ETGVTQSPTHLIKTRGQQVTLRCSSQSGHNTVSWYQQALGQGPQFIFQYYREEENGRGNFPPRFSGLQFPNYSSELNVNALELDDSALYLCASSPQGAGVYNEQFFGPGTRLTVL.

The CDR3 sequence: CASSGFSGKHYNEQFF. CDR3 coding DNA: TGTGCCAGCAGCGGGTTTAGCGGGAAACACTACAATGAGCAGTTCTTC. The chain recombines TRBV11-3 with TRBJ2-1, with 8 nucleotides matching TRBD2. The CDR3 is made up of 16 amino acids. CDR1 and CDR2 from the germline V gene are SGHNT and YENEEA. The ends lost 5 bases at V and 3 bases at J; junction bases unmatched: 9.

The chain is built from TRBV20-1 and TRBJ2-7; TRBD2 aligns across 7 bases. CDR1 and CDR2 (germline): DFQATT, SNEGSKA (reference sequence). This CDR3 spans 11 amino acids. CDR3 sequence reads: CRGGNSYEQYF. The CDR3 region has the DNA TGCAGGGGGGGGAATTCCTACGAGCAGTACTTC.

This clone was counted only a few times. The chain uses TRBV7-2 and TRBJ2-3; the match to TRBD2 covers 13 bases. CDR1 SGHTA and CDR2 FQGNSA come from the germline V gene. The V gene end was trimmed by 5 bases and the J gene end by 6 bases; junction bases not matched to a gene: 11. This CDR3 region has 17 residues. CDR3 sequence (DNA): TGTGCCAGCAGCCAATCAGGACTAGCGGGAGTAGCCGATACGCAGTATTTT. It is translated as CASSQSGLAGVADTQYF.

The V and J genes are TRBV7-6 and TRBJ2-5, with 10 bases lining up with TRBD1. The V segment lost 2 bases and the J segment 5 bases; nucleotides outside the gene matches: 11. This CDR3 comprises 17 residues. Germline CDR1 SGHVS, CDR2 FNYEAQ. The CDR3 DNA sequence: TGTGCCAGCAGCTTAATGGGAAGACAGGGGGCGCGGGAGACCCAGTACTTC. Amino acid sequence: CASSLMGRQGARETQYF.